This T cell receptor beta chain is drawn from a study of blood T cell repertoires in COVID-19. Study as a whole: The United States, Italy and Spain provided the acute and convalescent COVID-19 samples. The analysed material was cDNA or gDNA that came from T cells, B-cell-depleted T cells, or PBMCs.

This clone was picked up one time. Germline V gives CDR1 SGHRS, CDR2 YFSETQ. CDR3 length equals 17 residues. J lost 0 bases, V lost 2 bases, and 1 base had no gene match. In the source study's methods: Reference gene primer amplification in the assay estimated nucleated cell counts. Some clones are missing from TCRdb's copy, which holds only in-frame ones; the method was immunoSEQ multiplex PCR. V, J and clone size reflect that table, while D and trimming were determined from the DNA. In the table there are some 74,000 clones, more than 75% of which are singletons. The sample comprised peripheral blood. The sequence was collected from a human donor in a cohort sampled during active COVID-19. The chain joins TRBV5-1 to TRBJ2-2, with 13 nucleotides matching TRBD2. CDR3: CASSFGLAGANTGELFF. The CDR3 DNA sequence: TGCGCCAGCAGCTTCGGACTAGCGGGGGCGAACACCGGGGAGCTGTTTTTT.